The sequence of this T cell receptor beta chain was determined in a study of blood T cell repertoires in COVID-19. Sequencing used immunoSEQ multiplex PCR; TCRdb keeps in-frame clones, though not all of them. The repertoire holds more than 250,000 clones, 70% to 90% seen once, with roughly 5.3% in the top ten. J gave up 5 bases and V 5 bases, and 9 bases lay outside the gene matches. The CDR3 has 15 residues. Germline CDR1 and CDR2: SGHTA and FQGNSA. This study enrolled people aged about 18 to 90 from around 26 US geographic areas. In Cohort 3, a recovered donor had either two negative PCRs, clearance, or symptom resolution.

V usage is TRBV7-2 and J usage is TRBJ2-5; 9 bases agree with TRBD1. This receptor was identified in a woman in her thirties who had recovered from COVID-19. The sample was PBMCs or T cells enriched from blood (not recorded which). The CDR3 sequence: CASSQTGGVSETQYF. CDR3 coding DNA: TGTGCCAGCAGCCAAACAGGGGGCGTAAGCGAGACCCAGTACTTC.